These 3 T cell receptor beta chains came from one sample sequenced in a study of identical twins. TCRdb reprocessed the 5' RACE reads with MiXCR, giving one entry per CDR3 protein. The sample holds some 710,000 distinct CDR3 sequences, roughly 6% seen once. The sequenced sample was naive T cells sorted from blood. These receptor sequences come from a man aged 18 to 30 in good health.

This clonotype has at least ten counts. The chain has TRBV18 and TRBJ2-3, with D possibly TRBD2 on 6 matching bases. This CDR3 has 13 residues. Germline V gene data show CDR1 as KGHSH and CDR2 as LQKENI. Trimming took 3 bases from V and 5 from J, leaving 9 bases between them. The CDR3 region has the DNA TGTGCCAGCTCACCCTTTAGCGGAGATACGCAGTATTTT. The encoded protein is CASSPFSGDTQYF. Full variable domain (rest looked up from reference TRBV18 and TRBJ2-3): NAGVMQNPRHLVRRRGQEARLRCSPMKGHSHVYWYRQLPEEGLKFMVYLQKENIIDESGMPKERFSAEFPKEGPSILRIQQVVRGDSAAYFCASSPFSGDTQYFGPGTRLTVL.

This clonotype was found many times. The genes are TRBV12-3 or TRBV12-4 and TRBJ2-1; 8 positions match TRBD1. There are 18 residues in the CDR3. V was pared by 6 bases and J by 4 bases, with 17 bases of the junction left unmatched. CDR3 loop: CASRSTAGRQGTYNEQFF. CDR3 DNA sequence: TGTGCCAGCAGATCCACAGCTGGGAGACAGGGGACATACAATGAGCAGTTCTTC.

This clonotype has a handful of counts. The V call is TRBV3-1, the J call TRBJ2-3; 8 bases agree with TRBD1. Germline assignment: CDR1 LGHDT and CDR2 YNNKEL (reference sequence). V trimming: 4 bases; J trimming: 4 bases; junction bases outside the gene matches: 13. This CDR3 is built from 17 residues. CDR3 sequence (DNA): TGTGCCAGCAGCCGAAGACCGGGCAGGGGGCCCGCAGATACGCAGTATTTT. This translates into CASSRRPGRGPADTQYF.